The 13 T cell receptor beta chains below were found in one sample sequenced in a study of blood T cell repertoires in COVID-19. TCRdb keeps only in-frame clones here, not all; method: immunoSEQ multiplex PCR. The sample has over 150,000 clones, around 94% seen once. Input material: peripheral blood. These receptors were obtained from a man aged 25-40 years with COVID-19, enrolled during active disease.

This clone has just one count. The V gene is TRBV5-1, the J gene TRBJ1-1; D uncertain. The CDR3 is made up of 14 amino acids. Per germline, CDR1 SGHRS and CDR2 YFSETQ. Trimming removed 3 bases at V and 4 bases at J, with 13 bases between. Written as DNA, the CDR3 is TGCGCCAGCAGCTCCCCGGAGGTTTCCACTGAAGCTTTCTTT. The encoded protein is CASSSPEVSTEAFF.

CDR3 bases: TGTGCCAGCAGTTTCCTGAGCAATGAGCAGTTCTTC. Encoded protein: CASSFLSNEQFF. The chain couples TRBV12-3 or TRBV12-4 to TRBJ2-1; D gene ambiguous. The CDR3 has 12 amino acids. V lost 3 bases to trimming and J lost 6 bases, with 6 bases between them.

This clone was found once. V usage is TRBV18 and J usage is TRBJ2-1, with D maybe TRBD1 (5 bases). CDR3 length: 14 residues. Germline loops: CDR1 KGHSH, CDR2 LQKENI. Trimming pared 2 bases from V and 6 bases from J, leaving 11 bases between. The CDR3 loop is CASSPYAGRNEQFF. The DNA of the CDR3 is TGTGCCAGCTCACCATACGCAGGGCGCAATGAGCAGTTCTTC.

The V gene is TRBV10-1, the J gene TRBJ1-2, with D perhaps matching TRBD1 (6 bases). The germline V gene has CDR1 WNHNN and CDR2 SYGVQD (reference sequence). The CDR3 has 13 residues. Trimming took off 3 bases at V and 3 bases at J, with 8 bases between the two ends. The DNA of the CDR3 is TGCGCCAGCAGTGAAAGGACAGACTATGGCTACACCTTC. This encodes CASSERTDYGYTF.

J is TRBJ1-2 and V is TRBV6-5, with 7 bases matching TRBD1. V lost 7 bases and J lost 7; bases outside the gene matches: 9. CDR1 and CDR2 from the germline V gene are MNHEY and SVGAGI. The CDR3 has 13 residues. The CDR3 protein is CASTERGLGGYTF. CDR3 sequence (DNA): TGTGCCAGCACCGAAAGGGGGCTAGGTGGCTACACCTTC.

This chain connects TRBV20-1 to TRBJ1-4; maybe TRBD1 (5 bases). Deletions cut 3 bases from V and 0 bases from J, with 17 bases between. Germline V gives CDR1 DFQATT, CDR2 SNEGSKA (reference sequence). The CDR3 sequence is 17 residues long. In DNA, the CDR3 is TGCAGTGCTAGTGATACTCGGGGACTCACAACTAATGAAAAACTGTTTTTT. It translates to CSASDTRGLTTNEKLFF.

The V and J genes are TRBV7-3 and TRBJ2-1; 12 bases map to TRBD2. Germline values: CDR1 SGHTA, CDR2 FQGTGA. This CDR3 comprises 15 residues. V was pared by 5 bases and J by 4 bases, with 3 bases of the junction left unmatched. The DNA for the CDR3 is TGTGCCAGCAGCCCAACTAGCGGGGGGTACAATGAGCAGTTCTTC. This translates into CASSPTSGGYNEQFF.

This clone was counted once. The chain uses TRBV11-2 and TRBJ1-1; D is undetermined. This CDR3 comprises 16 residues. V was pared by 5 bases and J by 1 base, with 17 bases between. Germline V gene data show CDR1 as SGHAT and CDR2 as FQNNGV. CDR3 residues: CASSRPLGQTNTEAFF. CDR3 DNA: TGTGCCAGCAGCCGGCCGCTTGGGCAGACGAACACTGAAGCTTTCTTT.

J is TRBJ2-7 and V is TRBV7-2; 10 bases fit TRBD2. This CDR3 contains 15 residues. Looked up from germline, CDR1 is SGHTA and CDR2 is FQGNSA. V gave up 5 bases and J gave up 3 bases; unmatched junction bases: 7. The CDR3 loop is CASSTPGLAIYEQYF. The CDR3 DNA reads as TGTGCCAGCAGCACACCGGGACTAGCGATCTACGAGCAGTACTTC.

This clone occurred once. Here the CDR3 reads CASSYSSGLNYEQYF. The CDR3 DNA reads as TGTGCCAGCAGTTACTCTTCAGGGTTGAACTACGAGCAGTACTTC. The chain uses TRBV6-5 and TRBJ2-7; TRBD1 might be the D (5 bases). In germline, CDR1 is MNHEY, CDR2 SVGAGI. The CDR3 is made up of 15 amino acids. Trimming left V 0 bases short and J 3 bases short, with 12 bases between.

This sequence joins TRBV2 and TRBJ2-7, with a weak D call TRBD1 (6 bases). The CDR3 has 14 residues. Trimming took off 3 bases at V and 4 bases at J, with 13 bases between the two ends. CDR1 and CDR2 (germline): SNHLY, FYNNEI. The CDR3 here is CASSDLQGRYEQYF. The DNA for the CDR3 is TGTGCCAGCAGTGACCTACAGGGAAGGTACGAGCAGTACTTC.

The chain carries TRBV2 and TRBJ1-2; TRBD1 matches at 7 bases. The germline V gene encodes CDR1 SNHLY and CDR2 FYNNEI. V gave up 6 bases and J gave up 7 bases; unmatched junction bases: 8. The CDR3 runs to 13 residues. DNA of the CDR3: TGTGCCAGCAGAGGGGGCGAGATCTCTGGCTACACCTTC. Encoded protein: CASRGGEISGYTF.

The chain uses TRBV6-5 and TRBJ2-2, with 7 bases that match TRBD2. The germline CDR1 and CDR2 sequences are MNHEY and SVGAGI. The V gene end was trimmed by 7 bases and the J gene end by 6 bases; junction bases not matched to a gene: 11. The CDR3 extends over 15 amino acids. Here the CDR3 reads CASNALAGPPGELFF. The CDR3 DNA reads as TGTGCCAGCAACGCCTTAGCGGGTCCCCCCGGGGAGCTGTTTTTT.